This T cell receptor beta chain was sequenced for a study of cytomegalovirus exposure and HLA in healthy donors. Study observations and caveats: The authors listed 180 or so TCR beta chains as cytomegalovirus-associated. A few CMV-associated chains were confirmed in vitro to be specific for CMV antigens. Both high specificity and high sensitivity reportedly marked the classifier's diagnosis of cytomegalovirus status.

V lost 0 bases and J 0 bases, leaving 7 bases between the germline ends. The CDR3 spans 15 residues. The germline gives CDR1 SGHRS, CDR2 YFSETQ. PCR was performed using 60 Vbeta and 13 Jbeta primers. TCRdb keeps only in-frame clones here, not all; method: immunoSEQ multiplex PCR. The specimen's table records 130,000 to 150,000 clones. Points on this clone: The antigen remains undetermined.

This TCR derives from a woman in her fifties or sixties in good health and CMV-seronegative. The sample consisted of PBMCs. V gene TRBV5-1 combines with J gene TRBJ2-1; no firm D call. Here the CDR3 DNA reads TGCGCCAGCAGCTTGGCGGAGAGCTCCTACAATGAGCAGTTCTTC. Translating gives CASSLAESSYNEQFF.